The next 7 T cell receptor beta chains were all read from a single sample in a study of regulatory dendritic cells for organ transplantation. Libraries were prepared by immunoSEQ multiplex PCR; TCRdb keeps only in-frame clonotypes and omits some of them. The sample yields 30,000 to 40,000 clones, about nine tenths seen once. Sequenced input: naive CD8+ T cells from blood. Subset defined: CD45RA+ naive T cells. These TCRs come from a human donor in good health.

The chain carries TRBV7-9 and TRBJ2-7; D tentatively reads TRBD1 or TRBD2 (5 bases each). The CDR3 totals 16 residues. Germline V gives CDR1 SEHNR, CDR2 FQNEAQ (reference sequence). V lost 5 bases and J lost 7, with 24 bases in between. The CDR3 DNA reads TGTGCCAGCAGCCTCCCGTTAGGGACCGGCTACGGAGAGCAGTACTTC. Its protein product is CASSLPLGTGYGEQYF.

The chain recombines TRBV6-5 with TRBJ1-1, with unresolved D. CDR3 length: 15 residues. Germline V gives CDR1 MNHEY, CDR2 SVGAGI. V lost 3 bases to trimming and J lost 1 base, with 12 bases between them. CDR3 nucleotides: TGTGCCAGCAGTTATGGTACGACGGCGAACACTGAAGCTTTCTTT. Translating gives CASSYGTTANTEAFF.

The V gene is TRBV27, the J gene TRBJ1-2; D is uncertain. CDR1 is MNHEY, CDR2 SMNVEV, per germline (reference sequence). Trimming shortened V by 0 bases and J by 5 bases, and 10 bases separated the two germline ends. The CDR3 runs 14 residues. CDR3 nucleotide sequence: TGTGCCAGCAGTTTATCGCAAGGAGAGTATGGCTACACCTTC. Amino acids: CASSLSQGEYGYTF.

The chain combines TRBV6-5 with TRBJ2-1; 7 bases line up with TRBD2. The CDR3 covers 15 residues. The ends lost 2 bases at V and 2 bases at J; junction bases unmatched: 3. Germline assignment: CDR1 MNHEY and CDR2 SVGAGI. This chain's CDR3 is CASSYGAGPYNEQFF. In DNA form, the CDR3 reads TGTGCCAGCAGTTACGGAGCGGGGCCCTACAATGAGCAGTTCTTC.

J is TRBJ1-1 and V is TRBV4-1; a weak D match, TRBD1 (5 bases). Between the trimmed V and J ends, which lost 3 bases and 4 bases, there was a span of 18 bases. CDR1 is MGHRA and CDR2 is YSYEKL in the germline V gene. This CDR3 is built from 16 residues. For the CDR3, the DNA is TGCGCCAGCAGCCATTTTCAGGGCGGGGGGAGCACTGAAGCTTTCTTT. This gives the protein CASSHFQGGGSTEAFF.

This chain links TRBV27 with TRBJ2-7; tentatively, D is TRBD1 (5 bases). Germline-derived CDR1 and CDR2 are MNHEY and SMNVEV (reference sequence). Trimming took 1 base from V and 2 from J, leaving 9 bases between them. This CDR3 contains 14 residues. CDR3 in DNA: TGTGCCAGCAGTTTATGGGGCCAGACCTACGAGCAGTACTTC. The encoded protein is CASSLWGQTYEQYF.

Concerning this clone itself: Additional DNA sequences in this sample encode the identical CDR3. V is TRBV19 and J is TRBJ1-2; D gene unclear. V gave up 0 bases and J gave up 4 bases, with 9 bases separating them. This CDR3 is built from 14 residues. Germline CDR1 LNHDA, CDR2 SQIVND (reference sequence). The CDR3 sequence: CASSIDLEGYGYTF. The CDR3 coding sequence is TGTGCCAGTAGTATAGATCTGGAGGGCTATGGCTACACCTTC.